Listed below are T cell receptor beta chains from one sample, sequenced in a study of blood T cell repertoires in COVID-19. Measured with immunoSEQ multiplex PCR; TCRdb has only the in-frame clones, and not every one. The sample holds approximately 91,000 clones, about 90% seen once. The sample comprised peripheral blood. The receptors here all came from a man between 70 and 80 years old with acute or convalescent COVID-19. Each CDR3 is given with its conserved first and last residue. Each record gives: CDR3 DNA, CDR3 protein, D gene, V gene, clone size, J gene. D genes are given only for firm matches. Only some rows state a clone size, as once, few, many or a class for expanded clones.

TGTGCCAGCAGTGACGGTTTTCGGGACACCATATATTTT | CASSDGFRDTIYF | - | TRBV2 | - | TRBJ1-3
TGTGCCACCAGTGGAGAGGGAGGGAGTTACTATGGCTACACCTTC | CATSGEGGSYYGYTF | - | TRBV24-1 | - | TRBJ1-2
TGTGCCACCTCGACAGAGGCCTGGGCTGGAAACACCATATATTTT | CATSTEAWAGNTIYF | - | TRBV15 | - | TRBJ1-3
TGCGCCAGCAGCTTAGGGTCAGGGAGGGAGCAGTACTTC | CASSLGSGREQYF | TRBD2 | TRBV5-1 | - | TRBJ2-5
TGTGCCAGCAGCCGGGTGGAGGAGACCCAGTACTTC | CASSRVEETQYF | - | TRBV3-1/TRBV3-2 | - | TRBJ2-5
TGTGCCAGCAGCTTACTAGCAAATGAGCAGTTCTTC | CASSLLANEQFF | - | TRBV2 | once | TRBJ2-1
TGTGCCAGCAAGCGAACTTCTAATGAAAAACTGTTTTTT | CASKRTSNEKLFF | - | TRBV2 | - | TRBJ1-4
TGTGCCAGCAGCTCGGGGAGACAGGGGGCAGCTTTTGTCTATGGCTACACCTTC | CASSSGRQGAAFVYGYTF | TRBD1 | TRBV7-9 | - | TRBJ1-2
TGTGCCATCAGTACCGGGACAGGCGGCAATGAGCAGTTCTTC | CAISTGTGGNEQFF | TRBD1 | TRBV10-3 | - | TRBJ2-1
TGTGCCAGCAGCCCCGAGCGGGCAAGGGTAAATGAGCAGTTCTTC | CASSPERARVNEQFF | - | TRBV7-2 | - | TRBJ2-1
TGTGCCAGTAGTCAGGACAGAGTTAATGAAAAACTGTTTTTT | CASSQDRVNEKLFF | - | TRBV19 | - | TRBJ1-4
TGTGCCAGCAGCTTTGGCGGCGCAACAAACTATGGCTACACCTTC | CASSFGGATNYGYTF | - | TRBV7-9 | - | TRBJ1-2
TGCGCCAGCAGCTCGGAAGGTTGGCGGATGAACTATGGCTACACCTTC | CASSSEGWRMNYGYTF | - | TRBV5-1 | - | TRBJ1-2
TGTGCCAGCAGTTGGGCACGCAATCAGCCCCAGCATTTT | CASSWARNQPQHF | - | TRBV28 | - | TRBJ1-5
TGTGCCAGTAACCCGACAGGGACCTATAATTCACCCCTCCACTTT | CASNPTGTYNSPLHF | TRBD1 | TRBV19 | - | TRBJ1-6
TGTGCCAGCAGCCCCTACAGTGAAAAACTGTTTTTT | CASSPYSEKLFF | - | TRBV3-1/TRBV3-2 | - | TRBJ1-4
TGTGCCAGCAGTCCCGGCCTAGCGGGGGGGCTCTCCTACAATGAGCAGTTCTTC | CASSPGLAGGLSYNEQFF | TRBD2 | TRBV28 | once | TRBJ2-1
TGTGCCAGCAGTTTGGTCGGTAGTGATGAAAAACTGTTTTTT | CASSLVGSDEKLFF | - | TRBV28 | - | TRBJ1-4
TGTGCCAGCAGTTTGGAGGGGGCGGGGAAAAATGAGCAGTTCTTC | CASSLEGAGKNEQFF | - | TRBV28 | - | TRBJ2-1
TGTGCCAGCAGCGAGACAGGGTGGGCGACGCAGTATTTT | CASSETGWATQYF | TRBD1 | TRBV6-5 | - | TRBJ2-3
TGTGCCAGCAGTCCAGGGCTGGGCACTGAAGCTTTCTTT | CASSPGLGTEAFF | - | TRBV6-5 | - | TRBJ1-1
TGTGCCAGCAGCCAAGCAGGCGGGAGGGACACTGAAGCTTTCTTT | CASSQAGGRDTEAFF | - | TRBV4-2 | - | TRBJ1-1
TGTGCCAGCAGTGCCAGGGCCGGGGAGCTGTTTTTT | CASSARAGELFF | - | TRBV9 | - | TRBJ2-2
TGTGCCAGCAGCCAACAGGGGGAGTTTGGATACGAGCAGTACTTC | CASSQQGEFGYEQYF | TRBD1 | TRBV5-4 | - | TRBJ2-7
TGTGCCAGCAGTGTGGACAGAAACTATGGCTACACCTTC | CASSVDRNYGYTF | - | TRBV28 | - | TRBJ1-2
TGTGCCAGCAGTTACTCAGACCCTCGGGGAGCTTTCTTT | CASSYSDPRGAFF | - | TRBV6-5 | - | TRBJ1-1
TGTGCCAGCAGCTTAGTCCGGGGGATAAATGGCTACACCTTC | CASSLVRGINGYTF | - | TRBV11-2 | - | TRBJ1-2
TGTGCCAGCAGTCCACTCGACAGGGTGTCAGCTTTCTTT | CASSPLDRVSAFF | TRBD1 | TRBV27 | - | TRBJ1-1
TGTGCCTCGGCGAGATCGGGACAGGGAAATTCACCCCTCCACTTT | CASARSGQGNSPLHF | TRBD1 | TRBV2 | - | TRBJ1-6
TGCGCCAGCAGCTCTACAGGGGATGGAGATACGCAGTATTTT | CASSSTGDGDTQYF | TRBD1 | TRBV5-1 | - | TRBJ2-3
TGCAGCGGCAGGGCCACGGGCCGAGAGACCCAGTACTTC | CSGRATGRETQYF | - | TRBV29-1 | few | TRBJ2-5
TGTGCCAGCAGCCAAGGGAAGGGGTATGGCTACACCTTC | CASSQGKGYGYTF | - | TRBV25-1 | - | TRBJ1-2
TGTGCCAGCAGCTTAGATCCCCTCGGGACAGTTGGTTCCGGGGAGCTGTTTTTT | CASSLDPLGTVGSGELFF | TRBD1 | TRBV7-2 | - | TRBJ2-2
TGTGCCAGCAGCTTGAGACAGGGAGGCACCGGGGAGCTGTTTTTT | CASSLRQGGTGELFF | - | TRBV5-4 | - | TRBJ2-2
TGTGCCAGTAGTAGAAGAGCGGGTTCCTACGAGCAGTACTTC | CASSRRAGSYEQYF | - | TRBV19 | - | TRBJ2-7
TGTGCCAGCAGCCCTCTCGGGACAGGGGGCGCAGATACGCAGTATTTT | CASSPLGTGGADTQYF | TRBD1 | TRBV5-4 | - | TRBJ2-3
TGTGCCAGCAGCTTAGATCGGGTTAATGGCTACACCTTC | CASSLDRVNGYTF | - | TRBV7-9 | - | TRBJ1-2
TGTGCCAGCAGCTCGGCGGCCAGGGAGGGAACTGAAGCTTTCTTT | CASSSAAREGTEAFF | - | TRBV7-8 | - | TRBJ1-1
TGTGCCTGCCTCAGGGTGGGCAATGAGCAGTTCTTC | CACLRVGNEQFF | - | TRBV30 | - | TRBJ2-1
TGTGCCAGCAGTGGTGACAGGGGGCGAACCACCGGGGAGCTGTTTTTT | CASSGDRGRTTGELFF | TRBD1 | TRBV6-1 | - | TRBJ2-2
TGTGCCAGCAGCTCCTCCAATGAAAAACTGTTTTTT | CASSSSNEKLFF | - | TRBV6-2/TRBV6-3 | - | TRBJ1-4
TGTGCCAGCAGTGAATATCGCCTCCCGGGGGGCCAAGAGACCCAGTACTTC | CASSEYRLPGGQETQYF | TRBD2 | TRBV25-1 | - | TRBJ2-5
TGTGCCAGCAGCTGGACAGGTAGCACAGATACGCAGTATTTT | CASSWTGSTDTQYF | TRBD1 | TRBV9 | - | TRBJ2-3
TGCGCCAGCAGCCCGCGGGGACAGGGAGATTTTAAGGAAAAACTGTTTTTT | CASSPRGQGDFKEKLFF | TRBD1 | TRBV5-1 | - | TRBJ1-4